This T cell receptor (beta chain) was sequenced in a study of regulatory and conventional T cells in RAG deficiency. The repertoire was sequenced with immunoSEQ multiplex PCR; TCRdb's copy has only in-frame clones and lacks some. The table records approximately 35,000 clones, around 76% of them present only once. V was shortened by 5 bases and J by 6 bases, with 16 bases between the two germline ends. There are 14 residues in the CDR3. Germline loops: CDR1 SGHTA, CDR2 FQGTGA. Conventional CD4+ T cells were sorted from blood as CD25-low CD127-high cells. The same sample was also studied in work on regulatory T cells. That study adds: Amplification used 52 TRBV primers and 13 TRBJ primers.

The receptor's source is a human donor in good health. The sequenced sample consisted of CD4+ effector T cells sorted from blood. J is TRBJ1-2 and V is TRBV7-3; D is unclear. CDR3 region: CASSPDFPGDGYTF. CDR3 coding DNA: TGTGCCAGCAGCCCCGACTTCCCCGGGGATGGCTACACCTTC.